The T cell receptor (beta chain) described here comes from a study of blood T cell repertoires in COVID-19. J was trimmed by 6 bases and V by 7 bases; bases with no gene match: 7. CDR1 is LGHDT and CDR2 is YNNKEL in the germline V gene (reference sequence). The CDR3 covers 13 residues. Clones were sequenced by immunoSEQ multiplex PCR, and TCRdb holds only the in-frame ones, with some missing. The sample contains 150,000 to 200,000 clones, approximately 79% of which appear only once. During active infection, Seattle patients enrolled and were then monitored through disease. The sequence came from a woman between 35 and 50 years old with COVID-19, enrolled during active disease. The rearrangement joins TRBV3-1 (or the pseudogene TRBV3-2) to TRBJ1-1; 8 nucleotides match TRBD1. What was sequenced was peripheral blood. The CDR3 DNA reads as TGTGCCAGCAACCCTCAGGGGGCCTCTGAAGCTTTCTTT. Amino acids: CASNPQGASEAFF.